This record looks at one TCR beta chain sequence and its context. The junction departs from the called germline gene at one end, perhaps through a read error. These data originate in a study of blood T cell repertoires in COVID-19. Study overall: COVID-19 samples, acute and convalescent, were from the United States, Italy and Spain. The cDNA or gDNA used as material had been derived from T cells, B-cell-depleted T cells, or PBMCs.

The CDR3 contains 13 residues. Original data processing: Amplification with reference gene primers provided the estimates of nucleated cell counts. Clones were read by immunoSEQ multiplex PCR, and TCRdb kept only the in-frame ones, dropping some. That table supplies the V and J calls and clone size; D and trimming were determined from the DNA. The sample records 110,000 to 150,000 clones, 76% being singletons. The sample was peripheral blood. The V and J genes are TRBV12-3 or TRBV12-4 and TRBJ2-4; possible D gene TRBD2, 5 bases. The TCR was taken from a man aged 60 to 69 with acute or convalescent COVID-19. The DNA of the CDR3 is TGTGCCAGCAGTCTAGCAACTAAAAACATTCAGTACTTC. This translates into CASSLATKNIQYF.